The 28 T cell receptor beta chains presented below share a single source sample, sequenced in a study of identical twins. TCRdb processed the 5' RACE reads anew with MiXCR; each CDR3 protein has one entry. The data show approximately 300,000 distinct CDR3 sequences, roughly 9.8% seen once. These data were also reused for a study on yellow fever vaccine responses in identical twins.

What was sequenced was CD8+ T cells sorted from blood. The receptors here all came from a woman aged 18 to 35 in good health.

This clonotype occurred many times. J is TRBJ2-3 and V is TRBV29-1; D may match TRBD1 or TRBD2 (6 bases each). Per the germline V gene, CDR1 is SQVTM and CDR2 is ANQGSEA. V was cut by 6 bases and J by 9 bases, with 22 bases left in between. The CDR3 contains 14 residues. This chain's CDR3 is CSVVGRTAEDTQYF. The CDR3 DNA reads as TGCAGCGTGGTAGGGAGGACAGCGGAGGACACGCAGTATTTT.

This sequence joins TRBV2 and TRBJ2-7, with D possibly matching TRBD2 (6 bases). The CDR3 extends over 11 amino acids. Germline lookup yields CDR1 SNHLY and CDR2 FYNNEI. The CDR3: CAGTPGDEQYF. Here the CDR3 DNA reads TGTGCTGGGACCCCGGGGGACGAGCAGTACTTC.

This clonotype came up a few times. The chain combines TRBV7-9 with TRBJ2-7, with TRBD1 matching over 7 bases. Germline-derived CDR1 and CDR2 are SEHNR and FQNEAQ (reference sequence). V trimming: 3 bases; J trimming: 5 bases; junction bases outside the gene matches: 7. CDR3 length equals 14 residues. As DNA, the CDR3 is TGTGCCAGCAGCTTCCCGACAGGGAGCCACGAGCAGTACTTC. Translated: CASSFPTGSHEQYF. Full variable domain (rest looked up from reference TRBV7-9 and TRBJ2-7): DTGVSQNPRHKITKRGQNVTFRCDPISEHNRLYWYRQTLGQGPEFLTYFQNEAQLEKSRLLSDRFSAERPKGSFSTLEIQRTEQGDSAMYLCASSFPTGSHEQYFGPGTRLTVT.

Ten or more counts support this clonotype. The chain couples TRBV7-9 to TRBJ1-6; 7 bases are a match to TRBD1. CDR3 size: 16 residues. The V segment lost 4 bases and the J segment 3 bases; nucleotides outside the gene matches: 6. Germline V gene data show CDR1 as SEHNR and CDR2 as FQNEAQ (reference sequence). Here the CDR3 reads CASSSTTGIYNSPLHF. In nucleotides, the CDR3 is TGTGCCAGCAGCTCTACGACAGGGATCTATAATTCACCCCTCCACTTT.

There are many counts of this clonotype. This CDR3 is CASSLDRESGELFF. DNA for the CDR3: TGTGCCAGCAGCCTTGACAGGGAGTCCGGGGAGCTGTTTTTT. V is TRBV7-8 and J is TRBJ2-2; 7 nucleotides line up with TRBD1. Germline CDR1 reads SGHVS; CDR2 reads FQNEAQ. CDR3 length equals 14 residues. V shed 5 bases and J 6 bases; nucleotides not matched to a gene: 6.

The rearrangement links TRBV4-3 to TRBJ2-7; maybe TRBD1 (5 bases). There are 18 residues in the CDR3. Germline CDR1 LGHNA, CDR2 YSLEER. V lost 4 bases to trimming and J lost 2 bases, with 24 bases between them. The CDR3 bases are TGCGCCAGCAGCCTGGCGATAATTAATCGGCAGGGAACCTACGAGCAGTACTTC. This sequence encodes CASSLAIINRQGTYEQYF.

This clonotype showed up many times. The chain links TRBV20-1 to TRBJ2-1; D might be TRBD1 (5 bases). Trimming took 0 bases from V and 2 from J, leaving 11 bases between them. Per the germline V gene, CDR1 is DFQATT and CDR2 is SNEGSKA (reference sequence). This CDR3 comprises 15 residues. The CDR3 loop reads CSARDYQGPYNEQFF. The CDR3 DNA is TGCAGTGCTAGAGATTACCAGGGTCCCTACAATGAGCAGTTCTTC.

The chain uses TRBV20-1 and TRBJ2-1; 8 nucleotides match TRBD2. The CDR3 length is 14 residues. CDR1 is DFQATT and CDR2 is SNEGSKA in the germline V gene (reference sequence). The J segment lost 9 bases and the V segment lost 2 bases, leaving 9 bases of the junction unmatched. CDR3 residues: CSARRGLAEGEQFF. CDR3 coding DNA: TGCAGTGCTAGACGCGGACTAGCCGAGGGTGAGCAGTTCTTC.

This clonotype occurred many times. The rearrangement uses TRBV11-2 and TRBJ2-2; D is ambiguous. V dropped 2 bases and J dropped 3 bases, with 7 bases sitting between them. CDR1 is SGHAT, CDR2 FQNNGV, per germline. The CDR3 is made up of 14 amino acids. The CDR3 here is CASSLIRDTGELFF. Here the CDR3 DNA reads TGTGCCAGCAGCTTAATAAGAGACACCGGGGAGCTGTTTTTT.

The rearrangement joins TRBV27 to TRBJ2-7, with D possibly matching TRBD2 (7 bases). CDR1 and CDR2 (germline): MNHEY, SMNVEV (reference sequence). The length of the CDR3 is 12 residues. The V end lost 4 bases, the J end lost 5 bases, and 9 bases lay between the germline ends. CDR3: CASSWGGDEQYF. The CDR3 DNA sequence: TGTGCCAGCAGTTGGGGGGGCGACGAGCAGTACTTC.

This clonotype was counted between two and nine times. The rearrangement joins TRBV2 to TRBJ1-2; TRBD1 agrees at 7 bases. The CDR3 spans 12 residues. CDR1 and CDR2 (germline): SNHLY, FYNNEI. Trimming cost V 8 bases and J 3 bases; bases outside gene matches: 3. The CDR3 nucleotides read TGTGCCAGCCCCGGGACAGACTATGGCTACACCTTC. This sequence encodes CASPGTDYGYTF.

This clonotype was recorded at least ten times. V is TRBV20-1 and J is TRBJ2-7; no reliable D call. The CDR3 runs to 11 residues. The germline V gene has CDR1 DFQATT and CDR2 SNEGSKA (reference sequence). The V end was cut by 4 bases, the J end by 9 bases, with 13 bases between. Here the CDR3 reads CSAMTLGVQYF. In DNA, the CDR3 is TGCAGTGCTATGACTCTTGGTGTGCAGTACTTC.

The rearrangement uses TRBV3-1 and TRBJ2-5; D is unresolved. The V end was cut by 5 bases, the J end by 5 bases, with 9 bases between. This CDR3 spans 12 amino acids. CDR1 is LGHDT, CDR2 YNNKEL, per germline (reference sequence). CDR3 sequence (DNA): TGTGCCAGCAGCTCGGCTTGGGAGACCCAGTACTTC. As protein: CASSSAWETQYF.

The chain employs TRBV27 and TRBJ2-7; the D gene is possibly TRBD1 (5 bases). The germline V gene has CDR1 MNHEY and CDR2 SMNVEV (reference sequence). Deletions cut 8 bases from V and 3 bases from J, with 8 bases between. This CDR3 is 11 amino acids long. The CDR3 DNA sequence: TGTGCCAGCGGGGCCAACTACGAGCAGTACTTC. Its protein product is CASGANYEQYF.

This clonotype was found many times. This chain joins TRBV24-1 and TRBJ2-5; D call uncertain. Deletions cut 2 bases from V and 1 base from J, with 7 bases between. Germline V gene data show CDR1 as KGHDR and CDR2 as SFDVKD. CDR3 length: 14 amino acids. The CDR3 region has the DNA TGTGCCACCAGTGATTGGGCTGGCCAAGAGACCCAGTACTTC. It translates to CATSDWAGQETQYF.

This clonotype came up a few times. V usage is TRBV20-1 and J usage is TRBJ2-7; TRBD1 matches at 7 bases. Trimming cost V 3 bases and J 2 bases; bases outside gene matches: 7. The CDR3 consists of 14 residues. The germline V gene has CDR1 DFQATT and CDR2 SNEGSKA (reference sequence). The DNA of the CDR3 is TGCAGTGCTAGGGTACAGGGGCATACCTACGAGCAGTACTTC. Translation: CSARVQGHTYEQYF.

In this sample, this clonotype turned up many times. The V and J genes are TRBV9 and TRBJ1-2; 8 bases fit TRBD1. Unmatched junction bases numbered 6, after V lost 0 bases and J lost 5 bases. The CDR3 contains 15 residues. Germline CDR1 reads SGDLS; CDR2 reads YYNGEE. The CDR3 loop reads CASSVGGQGAYGYTF. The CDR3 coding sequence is TGTGCCAGCAGCGTAGGAGGGCAGGGGGCGTATGGCTACACCTTC.

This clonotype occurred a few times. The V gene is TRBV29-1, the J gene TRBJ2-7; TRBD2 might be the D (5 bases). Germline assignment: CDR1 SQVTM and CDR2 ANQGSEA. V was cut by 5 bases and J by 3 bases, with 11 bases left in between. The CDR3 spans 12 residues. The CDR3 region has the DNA TGCAGCGTTACGGAGCGGAACTACGAGCAGTACTTC. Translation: CSVTERNYEQYF.

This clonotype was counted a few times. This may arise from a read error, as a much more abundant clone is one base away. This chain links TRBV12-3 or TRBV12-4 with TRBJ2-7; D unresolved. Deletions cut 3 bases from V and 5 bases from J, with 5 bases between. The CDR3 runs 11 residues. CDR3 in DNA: TGTGCCAGCAGTTTTGGGCACGAGCAGTACTTC. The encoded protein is CASSFGHEQYF.

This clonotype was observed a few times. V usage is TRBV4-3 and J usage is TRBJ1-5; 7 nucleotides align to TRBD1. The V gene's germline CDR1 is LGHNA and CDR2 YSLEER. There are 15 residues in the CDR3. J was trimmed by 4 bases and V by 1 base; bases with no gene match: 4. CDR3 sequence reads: CASSQVHRGNQPQHF. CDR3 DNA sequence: TGCGCCAGCAGCCAAGTTCACAGGGGTAATCAGCCCCAGCATTTT.

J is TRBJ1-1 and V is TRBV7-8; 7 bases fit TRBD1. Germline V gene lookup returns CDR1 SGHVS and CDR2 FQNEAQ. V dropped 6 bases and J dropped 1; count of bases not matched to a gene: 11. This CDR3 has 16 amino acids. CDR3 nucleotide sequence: TGTGCCAGCAGTGTTATTATGCGGGACAGGAACACTGAAGCTTTCTTT. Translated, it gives CASSVIMRDRNTEAFF.

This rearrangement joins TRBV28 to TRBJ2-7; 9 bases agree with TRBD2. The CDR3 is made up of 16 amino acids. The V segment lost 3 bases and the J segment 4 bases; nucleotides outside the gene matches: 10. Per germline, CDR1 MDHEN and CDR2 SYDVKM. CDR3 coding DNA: TGTGCCAGCAGTTTCCCCGAGGTAGCGGGGGCGTACGAGCAGTACTTC. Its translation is CASSFPEVAGAYEQYF.

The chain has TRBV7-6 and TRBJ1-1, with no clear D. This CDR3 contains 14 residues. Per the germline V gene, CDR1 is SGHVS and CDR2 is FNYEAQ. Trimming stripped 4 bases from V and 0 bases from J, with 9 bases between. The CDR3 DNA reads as TGTGCCAGCAGCTATCTTGATGTGAACACTGAAGCTTTCTTT. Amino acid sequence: CASSYLDVNTEAFF.

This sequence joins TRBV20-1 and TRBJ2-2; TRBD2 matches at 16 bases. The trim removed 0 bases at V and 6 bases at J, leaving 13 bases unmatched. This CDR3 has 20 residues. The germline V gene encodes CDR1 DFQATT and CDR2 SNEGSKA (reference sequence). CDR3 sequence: CSARDLAGTSGGDWSGELFF. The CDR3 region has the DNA TGCAGTGCTAGAGATCTAGCCGGGACTAGCGGGGGGGACTGGTCCGGGGAGCTGTTTTTT.

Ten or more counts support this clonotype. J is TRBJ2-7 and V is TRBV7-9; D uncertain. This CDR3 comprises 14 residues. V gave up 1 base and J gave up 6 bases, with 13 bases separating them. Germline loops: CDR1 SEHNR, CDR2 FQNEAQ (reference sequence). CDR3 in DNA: TGTGCCAGCAGCTTAGGCCTTAAACCGTCCGAGCAGTACTTC. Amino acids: CASSLGLKPSEQYF.

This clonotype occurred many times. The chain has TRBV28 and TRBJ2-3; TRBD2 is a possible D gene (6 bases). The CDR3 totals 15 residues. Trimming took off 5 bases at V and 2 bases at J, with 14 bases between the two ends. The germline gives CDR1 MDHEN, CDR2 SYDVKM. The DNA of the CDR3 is TGTGCCAGCAGTCCCGCGGAGGGCCACACAGATACGCAGTATTTT. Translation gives CASSPAEGHTDTQYF.

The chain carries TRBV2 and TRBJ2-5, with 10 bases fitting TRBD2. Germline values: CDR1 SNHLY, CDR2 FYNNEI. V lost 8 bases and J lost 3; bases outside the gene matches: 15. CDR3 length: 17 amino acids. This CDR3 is CASRLKLAGMGEETQYF. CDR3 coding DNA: TGTGCCAGCCGCCTGAAACTAGCGGGGATGGGAGAAGAGACCCAGTACTTC.

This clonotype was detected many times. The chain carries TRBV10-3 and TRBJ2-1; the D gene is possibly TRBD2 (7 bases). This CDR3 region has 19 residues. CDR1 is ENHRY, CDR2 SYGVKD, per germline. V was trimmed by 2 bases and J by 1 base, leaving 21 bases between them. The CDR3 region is CAISERGLSAGVSYNEQFF. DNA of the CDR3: TGTGCCATCAGTGAGAGGGGGTTGTCGGCGGGAGTATCCTACAATGAGCAGTTCTTC.